The clone carrying this TCR beta chain has only one observation. What it binds is not known. Other DNA sequences of this sample code for an identical CDR3. This sample is part of a study of beta chain features in type 1 diabetes. Study-wide results and limits: Naive, central memory and Treg TCRB repertoires appeared more alike in patients than in healthy donors.

The investigators reverse transcribed all of the isolated RNA, so they sequenced expressed TCRB transcripts. Generated by immunoSEQ multiplex PCR, the TCRdb table keeps only in-frame clones and is missing some. The table shows hundreds of thousands of clones, with around 65% occurring only once. Every participating donor gave one draw, a heparinised blood sample averaging about 100 mL. CDR1 is SGHTA and CDR2 is FQGNSA in the germline V gene. The CDR3 totals 12 residues. Trimming cost V 5 bases and J 1 base, with 5 bases left between them. The source material was naive CD4+ T cells from blood. The chain uses TRBV7-2 and TRBJ2-5; D not certain. The TCR was taken from a man between 25 and 39 years old in good health. CDR3 sequence (DNA): TGTGCCAGCAGCCTTGCCCAAGAGACCCAGTACTTC. Protein: CASSLAQETQYF.